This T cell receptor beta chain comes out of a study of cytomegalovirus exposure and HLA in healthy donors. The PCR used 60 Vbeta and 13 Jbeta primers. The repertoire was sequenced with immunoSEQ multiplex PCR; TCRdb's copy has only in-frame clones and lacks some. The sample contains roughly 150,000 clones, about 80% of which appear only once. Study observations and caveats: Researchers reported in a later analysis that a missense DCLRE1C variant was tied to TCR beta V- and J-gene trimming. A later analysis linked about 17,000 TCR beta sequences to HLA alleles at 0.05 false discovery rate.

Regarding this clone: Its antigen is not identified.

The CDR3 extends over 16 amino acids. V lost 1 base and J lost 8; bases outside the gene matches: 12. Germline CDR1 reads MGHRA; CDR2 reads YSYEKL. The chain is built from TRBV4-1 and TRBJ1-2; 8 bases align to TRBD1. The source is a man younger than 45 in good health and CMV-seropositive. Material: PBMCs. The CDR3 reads CASSQAPFRGPFGYTF. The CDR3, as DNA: TGCGCCAGCAGCCAAGCGCCCTTCAGGGGGCCGTTCGGCTACACCTTC.